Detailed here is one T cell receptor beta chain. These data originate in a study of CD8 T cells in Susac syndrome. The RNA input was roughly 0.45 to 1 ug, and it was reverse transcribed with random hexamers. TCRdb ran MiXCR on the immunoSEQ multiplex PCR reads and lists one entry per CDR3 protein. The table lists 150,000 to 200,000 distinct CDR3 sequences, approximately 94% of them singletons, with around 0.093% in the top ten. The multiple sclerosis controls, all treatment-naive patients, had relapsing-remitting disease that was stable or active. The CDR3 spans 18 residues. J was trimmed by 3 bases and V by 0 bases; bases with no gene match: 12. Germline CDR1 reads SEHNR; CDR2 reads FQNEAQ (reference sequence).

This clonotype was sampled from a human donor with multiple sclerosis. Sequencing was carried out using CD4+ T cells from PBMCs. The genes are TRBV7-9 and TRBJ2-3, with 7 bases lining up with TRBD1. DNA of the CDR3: TGTGCCAGCAGCTTAGCCACAGACAGGGCCCGGCGGACAGATACGCAGTATTTT. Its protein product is CASSLATDRARRTDTQYF.